The 24 T cell receptor beta chains in this list originate from one sample, sequenced in a study of cytomegalovirus exposure and HLA in healthy donors. PCR amplification relied on 60 Vbeta primers (plus 13 Jbeta primers). Profiled with immunoSEQ multiplex PCR; TCRdb holds only in-frame clones, not every one. The sample includes 110,000 to 150,000 clones, 70% of them seen just once. Sequences were obtained from PBMCs. The receptors come from a woman in her 30s in good health and CMV-seronegative.

This clone was seen at least ten times. The chain links TRBV7-9 to TRBJ1-2; 7 bases map to TRBD1. The CDR3 is made up of 12 amino acids. The junction had 4 bases not matched to a gene; V was cut back by 4 bases and J by 8 bases. Germline V gene data show CDR1 as SEHNR and CDR2 as FQNEAQ (reference sequence). CDR3 nucleotide sequence: TGTGCCAGCAGCTATGACAGGGAAGGCTACACCTTC. Encoded protein: CASSYDREGYTF.

This clone showed up just once. The chain is built from TRBV11-2 and TRBJ2-7; D uncertain. The CDR3 contains 14 residues. V gave up 0 bases and J gave up 4 bases, with 10 bases separating them. The germline V gene encodes CDR1 SGHAT and CDR2 FQNNGV. The CDR3 region is CASSLDRLVYEQYF. DNA of the CDR3: TGTGCCAGCAGCTTAGATCGGCTAGTGTACGAGCAGTACTTC.

A single count supports this clone. The chain is built from TRBV7-3 and TRBJ2-1, with 9 bases identical to TRBD2. The CDR3 has 18 residues. CDR1 is SGHTA, CDR2 FQGTGA, per germline. V trimming: 5 bases; J trimming: 4 bases; junction bases outside the gene matches: 15. The CDR3 DNA reads TGTGCCAGCAGCCCTTTAATTCCTAGCGGGGCTAAATACAATGAGCAGTTCTTC. It translates to CASSPLIPSGAKYNEQFF.

V gene TRBV7-2 combines with J gene TRBJ1-4, with 8 positions matching TRBD1. Germline V gene data show CDR1 as SGHTA and CDR2 as FQGNSA. Germline trimming cut 4 bases from V and 7 bases from J; bases unmatched to any gene: 8. The CDR3 consists of 15 residues. In nucleotides, the CDR3 is TGTGCCAGCAGCTGGCAACAGGGGGATTTTGAAAAACTGTTTTTT. Residues: CASSWQQGDFEKLFF.

The chain is built from TRBV28 and TRBJ2-5, with 8 bases matching TRBD2. The J segment lost 5 bases and the V segment lost 5 bases, leaving 10 bases of the junction unmatched. The germline gives CDR1 MDHEN, CDR2 SYDVKM. The CDR3 totals 15 residues. For the CDR3, the DNA is TGTGCCAGCAGTAAGCCGGGACTAGGCCAGGAGACCCAGTACTTC. This sequence encodes CASSKPGLGQETQYF.

The V and J genes are TRBV28 and TRBJ1-5; 8 positions match TRBD1. The V segment lost 3 bases and the J segment 2 bases; nucleotides outside the gene matches: 3. This CDR3 spans 15 amino acids. Germline V lookup: CDR1 MDHEN, CDR2 SYDVKM. CDR3 sequence: CASSLTGVGNQPQHF. The CDR3 region has the DNA TGTGCCAGCAGTTTGACAGGGGTCGGCAATCAGCCCCAGCATTTT.

V and J are TRBV5-1 and TRBJ2-1; perhaps TRBD2 as D (6 bases). The V and J ends lost 7 bases and 7 bases respectively, with 18 bases between them. This CDR3 has 14 residues. In germline, CDR1 is SGHRS, CDR2 YFSETQ. CDR3 amino acids: CASRTGEVLNEQFF. Here the CDR3 DNA reads TGCGCCAGCCGGACGGGGGAGGTTTTGAATGAGCAGTTCTTC. The full variable domain, with the rest looked up from reference TRBV5-1 and TRBJ2-1, is KAGVTQTPRYLIKTRGQQVTLSCSPISGHRSVSWYQQTPGQGLQFLFEYFSETQRNKGNFPGRFSGRQFSNSRSEMNVSTLELGDSALYLCASRTGEVLNEQFFGPGTRLTVL.

This clone came up once. The V call is TRBV7-8, the J call TRBJ2-7; D ambiguous. This CDR3 spans 15 amino acids. V shed 5 bases and J shed 0 bases, with 14 bases lying between them. Germline V gene data show CDR1 as SGHVS and CDR2 as FQNEAQ. The CDR3 sequence is CASSPTRVSSYEQYF. CDR3 DNA sequence: TGTGCCAGCAGCCCAACTCGGGTTAGCTCCTACGAGCAGTACTTC.

This clone was seen more than once but under ten times. The chain combines TRBV5-4 with TRBJ2-7; 10 nucleotides agree with TRBD2. Germline-derived CDR1 and CDR2 are SGHNT and YYREEE (reference sequence). Trimming removed 3 bases from V and 3 bases from J; junction bases left unmatched: 3. The CDR3 runs to 14 residues. In nucleotides, the CDR3 is TGTGCCAGCAGCTCGGGACTAGCGCGCTACGAGCAGTACTTC. It specifies CASSSGLARYEQYF.

The chain couples TRBV27 to TRBJ2-3; 11 nucleotides line up with TRBD1. The V gene's germline CDR1 is MNHEY and CDR2 SMNVEV (reference sequence). Germline trimming cut 5 bases from V and 3 bases from J; bases unmatched to any gene: 4. The CDR3 runs to 15 residues. The CDR3 is CASSRRDRGTDTQYF. In DNA, the CDR3 is TGTGCCAGCAGTCGCCGGGACAGGGGGACAGATACGCAGTATTTT.

This chain joins TRBV9 and TRBJ1-2, with D maybe TRBD1 (5 bases). Trimming pared 1 base from V and 0 bases from J, leaving 7 bases between. The CDR3 has 14 residues. Germline lookup yields CDR1 SGDLS and CDR2 YYNGEE. CDR3 in amino acids: CASSVMDTNYGYTF. Written as DNA, the CDR3 is TGTGCCAGCAGCGTAATGGACACTAACTATGGCTACACCTTC.

Only one count was recorded for this clone. This chain joins TRBV11-2 and TRBJ1-2; 7 nucleotides align to TRBD1. This CDR3 contains 14 residues. Germline CDR1 is SGHAT and CDR2 is FQNNGV. V shed 6 bases and J 2 bases; nucleotides not matched to a gene: 6. In DNA form, the CDR3 reads TGTGCCAGCAGGCGTTCGGGACAGAACTATGGCTACACCTTC. Protein product: CASRRSGQNYGYTF.

This clone has only one observation. The chain uses TRBV28 and TRBJ2-5; 10 nucleotides agree with TRBD2. This CDR3 has 16 amino acids. Per germline, CDR1 MDHEN and CDR2 SYDVKM. J gave up 3 bases and V 7 bases, and 11 bases lay outside the gene matches. The CDR3 region has the DNA TGTGCCAGCACCCGGGGTAGGCTAGCGGGGGAAGAGACCCAGTACTTC. It yields the protein CASTRGRLAGEETQYF.

This clone was picked up a small number of times. Compared with germline, one end of the junction differs, possibly owing to a read error. The chain carries TRBV7-9 and TRBJ2-1; D perhaps matches TRBD2 (5 bases). Per germline, CDR1 SEHNR and CDR2 FQNEAQ (reference sequence). The CDR3 runs 16 residues. The DNA for the CDR3 is TGTTCCAGCAGCTTAGCGCTGGCGGGCACCTACAATGAGCAGTTCTTC. Translated, it gives CSSSLALAGTYNEQFF.

V is TRBV5-6 and J is TRBJ1-1; D is unclear. The germline gives CDR1 SGHDT, CDR2 YYEEEE. Between the trimmed V and J ends, which lost 1 base and 4 bases, there was a span of 14 bases. This CDR3 is built from 15 residues. The CDR3 DNA follows: TGTGCCAGCAGCTTGCGAGGGAGAGGGAGCACTGAAGCTTTCTTT. It translates to CASSLRGRGSTEAFF.

V and J are TRBV9 and TRBJ1-2; TRBD1 agrees at 8 bases. Germline trimming cut 4 bases from V and 7 bases from J; bases unmatched to any gene: 6. Germline assignment: CDR1 SGDLS and CDR2 YYNGEE. This CDR3 region has 13 residues. This CDR3 is CASSSTGVGGYTF. The CDR3 bases are TGTGCCAGCAGCTCGACAGGGGTAGGTGGCTACACCTTC. Together with reference TRBV9 and TRBJ1-2, the CDR3 gives the full variable domain: DSGVTQTPKHLITATGQRVTLRCSPRSGDLSVYWYQQSLDQGLQFLIQYYNGEERAKGNILERFSAQQFPDLHSELNLSSLELGDSALYFCASSSTGVGGYTFGSGTRLTVV.

This clone showed up just a few times. The chain recombines TRBV7-9 with TRBJ1-2; a possible D gene is TRBD1 (6 bases). The CDR3 is made up of 14 amino acids. V was shortened by 5 bases and J by 5 bases, with 15 bases between the two germline ends. Germline lookup yields CDR1 SEHNR and CDR2 FQNEAQ (reference sequence). CDR3 sequence: CASSDLWDIYGYTF. CDR3 nucleotides: TGTGCCAGCAGCGATCTTTGGGACATTTATGGCTACACCTTC.

This chain's CDR3 is CASSDQENTEAFF. The CDR3 DNA sequence: TGCGCCAGCAGTGACCAGGAGAACACTGAAGCTTTCTTT. J is TRBJ1-1 and V is TRBV10-2; D unclear. Trimming removed 3 bases from V and 1 base from J, with 6 bases in between. This CDR3 contains 13 residues. Germline V gene data show CDR1 as WSHSY and CDR2 as SAAADI.

This clone was seen only a few times. The V and J genes are TRBV10-1 and TRBJ1-5; TRBD1 matches 8 bases. V dropped 3 bases and J dropped 6; count of bases not matched to a gene: 10. Per the germline V gene, CDR1 is WNHNN and CDR2 is SYGVQD (reference sequence). CDR3 size: 16 residues. The chain's CDR3 is CASSESDRGPCQPQHF. The CDR3 DNA is TGCGCCAGCAGTGAAAGTGACAGGGGACCCTGTCAGCCCCAGCATTTT.

The chain links TRBV19 to TRBJ1-2; D ambiguous. This CDR3 has 16 residues. Trimming removed 2 bases at V and 4 bases at J, with 17 bases between. Germline lookup yields CDR1 LNHDA and CDR2 SQIVND (reference sequence). This chain's CDR3 is CASSITDRGGIYGYTF. DNA of the CDR3: TGTGCCAGTAGTATAACCGATCGGGGAGGGATCTATGGCTACACCTTC.

V and J are TRBV5-1 and TRBJ1-3, with a weak D call TRBD1 (5 bases). Trimming removed 2 bases from V and 6 bases from J, with 15 bases in between. The CDR3 is 15 residues long. Looked up from germline, CDR1 is SGHRS and CDR2 is YFSETQ. The DNA for the CDR3 is TGCGCCAGCAGCTTCTCGCCAGGGCCCGAAAACACCATATATTTT. Translating it yields CASSFSPGPENTIYF. Full variable domain (outside the CDR3, taken from reference TRBV5-1 and TRBJ1-3): KAGVTQTPRYLIKTRGQQVTLSCSPISGHRSVSWYQQTPGQGLQFLFEYFSETQRNKGNFPGRFSGRQFSNSRSEMNVSTLELGDSALYLCASSFSPGPENTIYFGEGSWLTVV.

The V and J genes are TRBV2 and TRBJ2-1, with TRBD2 matching over 13 bases. The V gene end was trimmed by 4 bases and the J gene end by 8 bases; junction bases not matched to a gene: 5. This CDR3 is built from 15 residues. The V gene's germline CDR1 is SNHLY and CDR2 FYNNEI. As DNA, the CDR3 is TGTGCCAGCAGTGGGACTAGCGGGAGACCCCATGAGCAGTTCTTC. It encodes CASSGTSGRPHEQFF.

This clone was picked up a small number of times. This chain uses TRBV7-9 with TRBJ1-1; 9 bases align to TRBD1. The CDR3 is 15 amino acids. Trimming removed 5 bases from V and 3 bases from J; junction bases left unmatched: 7. Germline assignment: CDR1 SEHNR and CDR2 FQNEAQ (reference sequence). The CDR3 DNA reads TGTGCCAGCAGCAAAAATACAGGGGGCTACACTGAAGCTTTCTTT. This sequence encodes CASSKNTGGYTEAFF. Filled out from reference TRBV7-9 and TRBJ1-1, the complete variable domain reads DTGVSQNPRHKITKRGQNVTFRCDPISEHNRLYWYRQTLGQGPEFLTYFQNEAQLEKSRLLSDRFSAERPKGSFSTLEIQRTEQGDSAMYLCASSKNTGGYTEAFFGQGTRLTVV.

This chain uses TRBV13 with TRBJ2-7; 8 bases match TRBD2. V trimming: 1 base; J trimming: 0 bases; junction bases outside the gene matches: 2. The length of the CDR3 is 15 residues. The germline CDR1 and CDR2 sequences are PRHDT and FYEKMQ (reference sequence). The CDR3 DNA reads TGTGCCAGCAGCTTAGCCAGCGGGAGCTCCTACGAGCAGTACTTC. Amino acid sequence: CASSLASGSSYEQYF.